Following are 9 T cell receptor beta chains from one sample sequenced in a study of OX40 agonist ivuxolimab in advanced cancers. Data came from immunoSEQ multiplex PCR; TCRdb stores just in-frame clones and leaves some out. The sample gives 98,000 or so clones, 75% to 95% of which show up once; around 2.5% is in the top ten. Here the sequenced sample was CD4+ or CD8+ T cells sorted from blood, taken in a trial of the OX40 agonist ivuxolimab. The source is an adult with an advanced solid tumor such as melanoma, head and neck, liver or kidney cancer.

V usage is TRBV6-6 and J usage is TRBJ1-2, with 9 bases matching TRBD1. Germline V gene data show CDR1 as MNHNY and CDR2 as SVGAGI (reference sequence). CDR3 length equals 15 residues. V lost 0 bases to trimming and J lost 4 bases; unmatched junction nucleotides: 3. The CDR3 nucleotides read TGTGCCAGCAGTTACTCGATGACAGGGGGCTATGGCTACACCTTC. Translating it yields CASSYSMTGGYGYTF.

V is TRBV7-2 and J is TRBJ2-1; 8 nucleotides line up with TRBD2. Germline CDR1 SGHTA, CDR2 FQGNSA. This CDR3 has 16 amino acids. V lost 1 base to trimming and J lost 2 bases; unmatched junction nucleotides: 4. In DNA form, the CDR3 reads TGTGCCAGCAGCTTAGATAGCGGGAACCCCTACAATGAGCAGTTCTTC. Protein sequence: CASSLDSGNPYNEQFF.

The rearrangement joins TRBV5-1 to TRBJ2-1; possible D gene TRBD2, 6 bases. V was shortened by 4 bases and J by 3 bases, with 11 bases between the two germline ends. From germline, CDR1 is SGHRS and CDR2 YFSETQ. The CDR3 spans 14 residues. The CDR3 loop is CASSAGPSYNEQFF. The CDR3 nucleotides are TGCGCCAGCAGCGCGGGACCAAGCTACAATGAGCAGTTCTTC.

The gene calls are TRBV5-6 and TRBJ2-7; TRBD1 matches 8 bases. Germline V CDR1 and CDR2: SGHDT, YYEEEE. The V segment lost 4 bases and the J segment 7 bases; nucleotides outside the gene matches: 10. The CDR3 covers 14 residues. CDR3 loop: CASSRTGLMGEQYF. The CDR3, as DNA: TGTGCCAGCAGCCGGACAGGGTTGATGGGGGAGCAGTACTTC.

The V and J genes are TRBV2 and TRBJ1-2; D unclear. V was clipped by 7 bases and J by 3 bases, with 12 bases between them. The CDR3 has 13 amino acids. The V gene's germline CDR1 is SNHLY and CDR2 FYNNEI. CDR3 DNA sequence: TGTGCCAGCAAACTGACCGAGGACTATGGCTACACCTTC. Translation gives CASKLTEDYGYTF. Supplemented by reference TRBV2 and TRBJ1-2, the full variable domain reads EPEVTQTPSHQVTQMGQEVILRCVPISNHLYFYWYRQILGQKVEFLVSFYNNEISEKSEIFDDQFSVERPDGSNFTLKIRSTKLEDSAMYFCASKLTEDYGYTFGSGTRLTVV.

J is TRBJ2-1 and V is TRBV14, with unresolved D. This CDR3 spans 13 amino acids. CDR1 and CDR2 (germline): SGHDN, FVKESK. The V gene lost 0 bases and the J gene lost 8 bases, with 8 bases spanning the gap. This CDR3 is CASSQELFYEQFF. CDR3 coding DNA: TGTGCCAGCAGCCAAGAATTGTTCTATGAGCAGTTCTTC.

V gene TRBV5-4 combines with J gene TRBJ1-2, with 8 nucleotides matching TRBD1. CDR1 and CDR2 (germline): SGHNT, YYREEE (reference sequence). With 3 bases clipped from V and 2 bases from J, the junction kept 3 bases outside the gene matches. This CDR3 contains 14 residues. The CDR3 spells CASSWDRTNYGYTF. The CDR3 DNA reads TGTGCCAGCAGCTGGGACAGGACAAACTATGGCTACACCTTC.

CDR3 nucleotide sequence: TGTGCCAGCTCATCGGCGACAACCTCCAGCTCCTACGAGCAGTACTTC. It translates to CASSSATTSSSYEQYF. This sequence joins TRBV18 and TRBJ2-7; D gene unclear. The V gene lost 5 bases and the J gene lost 0 bases, with 17 bases spanning the gap. The CDR3 contains 16 residues. CDR1 and CDR2 (germline): KGHSH, LQKENI.

The chain joins TRBV5-6 to TRBJ2-1; 12 bases match TRBD2. This CDR3 is built from 16 residues. After removal of 0 bases from V and 9 bases from J, the junction contained 7 bases not matched to a gene. Germline CDR1 reads SGHDT; CDR2 reads YYEEEE. The CDR3 nucleotides are TGTGCCAGCAGCTTGGCCGCTAGCGGGAGGGTCCCTGAGCAGTTCTTC. Protein: CASSLAASGRVPEQFF.